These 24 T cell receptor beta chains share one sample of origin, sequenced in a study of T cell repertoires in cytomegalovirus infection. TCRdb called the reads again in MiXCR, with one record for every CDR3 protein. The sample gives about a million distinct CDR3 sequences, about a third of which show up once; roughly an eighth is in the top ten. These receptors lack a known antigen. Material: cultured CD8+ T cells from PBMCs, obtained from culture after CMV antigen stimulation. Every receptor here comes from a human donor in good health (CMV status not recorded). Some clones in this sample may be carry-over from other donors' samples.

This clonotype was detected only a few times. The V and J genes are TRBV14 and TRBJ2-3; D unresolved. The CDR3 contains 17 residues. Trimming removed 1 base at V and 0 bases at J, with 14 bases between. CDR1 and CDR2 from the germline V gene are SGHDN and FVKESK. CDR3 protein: CASSQGHSETSTDTQYF. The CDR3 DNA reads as TGTGCCAGCAGCCAAGGCCACAGCGAAACTAGCACAGATACGCAGTATTTT.

CDR3 residues: CAISGAGAHQETQYF. The CDR3 region has the DNA TGTGCCATCAGTGGAGCGGGGGCCCACCAAGAGACCCAGTACTTC. The chain joins TRBV10-3 to TRBJ2-5; TRBD2 matches 8 bases. CDR3 length equals 15 residues. The germline V gene has CDR1 ENHRY and CDR2 SYGVKD. V trimming: 4 bases; J trimming: 0 bases; junction bases outside the gene matches: 4.

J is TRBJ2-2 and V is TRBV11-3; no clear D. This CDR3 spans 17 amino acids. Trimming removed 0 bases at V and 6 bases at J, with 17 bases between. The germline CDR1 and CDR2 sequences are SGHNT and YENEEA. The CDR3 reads CASSLDEVANQAGELFF. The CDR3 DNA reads TGTGCCAGCAGCTTAGATGAGGTGGCGAACCAGGCCGGGGAGCTGTTTTTT.

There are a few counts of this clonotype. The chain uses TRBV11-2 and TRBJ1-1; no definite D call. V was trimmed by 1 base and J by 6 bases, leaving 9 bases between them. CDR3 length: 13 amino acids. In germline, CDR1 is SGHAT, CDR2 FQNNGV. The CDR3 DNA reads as TGTGCCAGCAGCTTAGCAAATTGGTCTGAAGCTTTCTTT. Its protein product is CASSLANWSEAFF.

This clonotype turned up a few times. The DNA of the CDR3 is TGTGCCAGCAGCCAAGATTGGATTTGGGACGGCACCCCGAACACTGAAGCTTTCTTT. This encodes CASSQDWIWDGTPNTEAFF. V gene TRBV14 combines with J gene TRBJ1-1; D might be TRBD1 (5 bases). The length of the CDR3 is 19 residues. With 0 bases removed from V and 1 base from J, the gap between germline ends came to 21 bases. From germline, CDR1 is SGHDN and CDR2 FVKESK.

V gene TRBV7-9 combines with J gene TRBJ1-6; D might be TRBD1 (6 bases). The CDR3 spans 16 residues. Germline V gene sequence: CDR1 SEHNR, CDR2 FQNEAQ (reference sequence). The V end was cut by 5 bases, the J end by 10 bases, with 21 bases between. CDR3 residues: CASSPRGTGRDSPLHF. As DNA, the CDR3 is TGTGCCAGCAGCCCTAGGGGCACAGGGCGGGACTCACCCCTCCACTTT.

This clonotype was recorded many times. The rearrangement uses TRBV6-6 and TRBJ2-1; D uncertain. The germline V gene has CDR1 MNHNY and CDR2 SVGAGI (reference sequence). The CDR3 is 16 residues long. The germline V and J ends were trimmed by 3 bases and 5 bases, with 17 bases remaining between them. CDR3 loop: CASSYVARWKDNEQFF. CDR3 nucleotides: TGTGCCAGCAGTTATGTAGCCAGATGGAAGGACAATGAGCAGTTCTTC.

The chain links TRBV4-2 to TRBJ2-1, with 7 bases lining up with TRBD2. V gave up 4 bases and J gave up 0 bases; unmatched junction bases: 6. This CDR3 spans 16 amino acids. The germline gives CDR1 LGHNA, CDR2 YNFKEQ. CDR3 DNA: TGTGCCAGCAGCCGACTAGCTCTCAGCTCCTACAATGAGCAGTTCTTC. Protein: CASSRLALSSYNEQFF.

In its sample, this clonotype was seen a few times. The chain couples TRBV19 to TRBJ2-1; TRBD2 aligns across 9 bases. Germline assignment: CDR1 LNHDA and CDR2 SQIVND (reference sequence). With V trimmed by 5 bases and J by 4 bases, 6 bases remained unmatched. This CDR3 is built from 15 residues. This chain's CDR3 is CASSGAGGPYNEQFF. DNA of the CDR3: TGTGCCAGTAGTGGAGCGGGGGGCCCATACAATGAGCAGTTCTTC.

The CDR3 protein is CASSWGGGEQYV. Written as DNA, the CDR3 is TGTGCCAGCAGCTGGGGGGGGGGCGAGCAGTACGTC. This rearrangement joins TRBV5-4 to TRBJ2-7; 7 nucleotides align to TRBD2. Per the germline V gene, CDR1 is SGHNT and CDR2 is YYREEE (reference sequence). The CDR3 is 12 amino acids. Germline trimming cut 3 bases from V and 6 bases from J; bases unmatched to any gene: 3.

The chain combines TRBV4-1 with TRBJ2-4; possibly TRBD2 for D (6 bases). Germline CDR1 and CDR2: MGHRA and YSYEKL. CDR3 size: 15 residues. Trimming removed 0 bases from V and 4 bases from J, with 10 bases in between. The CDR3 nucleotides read TGCGCCAGCAGCCAAGATAACCGGGGGAAAAACATTCAGTACTTC. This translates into CASSQDNRGKNIQYF.

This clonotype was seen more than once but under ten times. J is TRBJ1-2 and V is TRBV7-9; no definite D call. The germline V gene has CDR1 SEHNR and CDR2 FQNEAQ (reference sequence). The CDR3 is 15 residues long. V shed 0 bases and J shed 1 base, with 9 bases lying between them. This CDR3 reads CASSLAIQDNYGYTF. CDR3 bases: TGTGCCAGCAGCTTAGCAATTCAGGATAACTATGGCTACACCTTC. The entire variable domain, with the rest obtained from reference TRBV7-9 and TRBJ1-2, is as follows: DTGVSQNPRHKITKRGQNVTFRCDPISEHNRLYWYRQTLGQGPEFLTYFQNEAQLEKSRLLSDRFSAERPKGSFSTLEIQRTEQGDSAMYLCASSLAIQDNYGYTFGSGTRLTVV.

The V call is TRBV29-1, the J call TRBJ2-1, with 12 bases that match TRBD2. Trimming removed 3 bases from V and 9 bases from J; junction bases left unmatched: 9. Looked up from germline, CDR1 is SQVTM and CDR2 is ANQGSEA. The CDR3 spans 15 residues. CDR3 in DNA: TGCAGCGTTGATGCTAGCGGGGGGGCAGGGAGTGAGCAGTTCTTC. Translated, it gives CSVDASGGAGSEQFF.

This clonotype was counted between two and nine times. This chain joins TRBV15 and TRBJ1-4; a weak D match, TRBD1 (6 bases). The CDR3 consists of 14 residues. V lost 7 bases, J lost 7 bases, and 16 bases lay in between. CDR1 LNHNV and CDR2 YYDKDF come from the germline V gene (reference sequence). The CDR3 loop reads CATKTQGMIEKLFF. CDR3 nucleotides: TGTGCCACCAAAACCCAGGGGATGATTGAAAAACTGTTTTTT. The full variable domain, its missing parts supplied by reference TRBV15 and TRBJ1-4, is DAMVIQNPRYQVTQFGKPVTLSCSQTLNHNVMYWYQQKSSQAPKLLFHYYDKDFNNEADTPDNFQSRRPNTSFCFLDIRSPGLGDTAMYLCATKTQGMIEKLFFGSGTQLSVL.

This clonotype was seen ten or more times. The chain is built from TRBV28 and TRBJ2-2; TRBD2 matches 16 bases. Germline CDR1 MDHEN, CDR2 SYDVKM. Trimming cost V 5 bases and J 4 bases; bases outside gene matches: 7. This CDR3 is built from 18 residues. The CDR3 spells CASSRPGLAGGTTGELFF. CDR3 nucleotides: TGTGCCAGCAGTCGTCCGGGACTAGCGGGGGGGACCACCGGGGAGCTGTTTTTT.

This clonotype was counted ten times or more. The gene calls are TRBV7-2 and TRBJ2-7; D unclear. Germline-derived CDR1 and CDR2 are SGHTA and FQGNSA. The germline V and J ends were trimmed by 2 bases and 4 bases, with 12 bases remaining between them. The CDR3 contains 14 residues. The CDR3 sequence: CASSLFQDMYEQYF. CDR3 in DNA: TGTGCCAGCAGCTTATTTCAGGATATGTACGAGCAGTACTTC.

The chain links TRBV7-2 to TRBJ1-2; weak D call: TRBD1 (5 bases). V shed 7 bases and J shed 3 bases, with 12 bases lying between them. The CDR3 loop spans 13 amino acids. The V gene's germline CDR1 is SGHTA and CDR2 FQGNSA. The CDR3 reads CASISGLDYGYTF. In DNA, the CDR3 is TGTGCCAGCATCTCGGGACTGGACTATGGCTACACCTTC.

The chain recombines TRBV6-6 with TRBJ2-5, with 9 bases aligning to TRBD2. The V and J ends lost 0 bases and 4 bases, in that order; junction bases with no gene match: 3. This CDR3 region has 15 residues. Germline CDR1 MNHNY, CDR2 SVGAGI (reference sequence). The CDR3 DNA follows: TGTGCCAGCAGTTACTCGCGGGGGGGAGGAGAGACCCAGTACTTC. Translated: CASSYSRGGGETQYF.

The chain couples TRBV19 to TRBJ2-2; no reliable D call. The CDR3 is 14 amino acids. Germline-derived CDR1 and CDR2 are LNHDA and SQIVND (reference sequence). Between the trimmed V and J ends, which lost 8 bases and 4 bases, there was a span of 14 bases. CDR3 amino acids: CASGWGRATGELFF. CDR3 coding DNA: TGTGCCAGTGGCTGGGGTAGGGCCACCGGGGAGCTGTTTTTT.

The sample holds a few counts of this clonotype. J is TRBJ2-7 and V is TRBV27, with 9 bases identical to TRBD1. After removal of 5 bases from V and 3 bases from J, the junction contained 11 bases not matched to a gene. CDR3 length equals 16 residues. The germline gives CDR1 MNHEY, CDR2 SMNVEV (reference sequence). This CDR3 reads CASSPTGGTLNYEQYV. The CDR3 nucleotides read TGTGCCAGCAGTCCAACAGGGGGCACCCTTAACTACGAGCAGTACGTC.

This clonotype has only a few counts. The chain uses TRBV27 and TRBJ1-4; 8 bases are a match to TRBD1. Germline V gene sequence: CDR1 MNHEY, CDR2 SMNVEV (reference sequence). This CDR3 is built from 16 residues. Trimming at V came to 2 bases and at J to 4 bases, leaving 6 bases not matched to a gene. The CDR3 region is CASSLRRGLDNEKLFF. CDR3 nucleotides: TGTGCCAGCAGTTTACGCAGGGGGCTGGATAATGAAAAACTGTTTTTT.

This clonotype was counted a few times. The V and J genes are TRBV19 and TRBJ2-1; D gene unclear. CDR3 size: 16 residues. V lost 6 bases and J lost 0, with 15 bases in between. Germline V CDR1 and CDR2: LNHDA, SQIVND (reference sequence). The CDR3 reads CASRDKVTSSYNEQFF. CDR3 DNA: TGTGCCAGTAGAGACAAAGTGACCAGCTCCTACAATGAGCAGTTCTTC.

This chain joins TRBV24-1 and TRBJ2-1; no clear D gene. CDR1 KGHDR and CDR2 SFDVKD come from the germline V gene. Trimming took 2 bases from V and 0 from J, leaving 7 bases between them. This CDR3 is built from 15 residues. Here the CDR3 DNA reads TGTGCCACCAGTGATTCCCCTAGCTCCTACAATGAGCAGTTCTTC. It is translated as CATSDSPSSYNEQFF.

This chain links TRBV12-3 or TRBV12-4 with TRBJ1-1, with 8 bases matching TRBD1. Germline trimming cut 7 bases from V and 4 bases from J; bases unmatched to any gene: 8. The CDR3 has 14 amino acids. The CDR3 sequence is CASTHPGGSTEAFF. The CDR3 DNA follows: TGTGCCAGCACCCACCCAGGGGGCAGCACTGAAGCTTTCTTT.